This TCR beta chain originates from a study of blood T cell repertoires in COVID-19. About the study: In each case, the material was cDNA or gDNA derived from T cells, B-cell-depleted T cells, or PBMCs.

Produced via immunoSEQ multiplex PCR; TCRdb's table is partial and in-frame only. The sample comprises some 200,000 clones, 85% to 90% of which are singletons, and roughly 3.3% rests with the top ten. The CDR3 spans 12 residues. The V gene's germline CDR1 is SGHVS and CDR2 FNYEAQ. Trimming took off 4 bases at V and 2 bases at J, with 5 bases between the two ends. This chain uses TRBV7-6 with TRBJ2-5; no clear D. Sample: PBMCs or T cells enriched from blood (not recorded which). The receptor's source is a woman aged 45-59 years in a cohort exposed to, infected with or recovered from COVID-19 (not recorded which). The DNA of the CDR3 is TGTGCCAGCAGCTGGGCGCAAGAGACCCAGTACTTC. As protein: CASSWAQETQYF.